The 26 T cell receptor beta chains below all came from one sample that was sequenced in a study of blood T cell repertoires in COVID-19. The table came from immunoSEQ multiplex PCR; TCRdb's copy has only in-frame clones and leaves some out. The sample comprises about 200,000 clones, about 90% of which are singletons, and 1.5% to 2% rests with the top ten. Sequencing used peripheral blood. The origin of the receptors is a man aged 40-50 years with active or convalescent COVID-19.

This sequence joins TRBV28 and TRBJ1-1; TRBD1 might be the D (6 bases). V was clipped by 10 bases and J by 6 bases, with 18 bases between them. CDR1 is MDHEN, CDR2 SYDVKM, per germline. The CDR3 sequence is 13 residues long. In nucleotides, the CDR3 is TGTGCCACCAGGGACCCACAGGGCCCTGAAGCTTTCTTT. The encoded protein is CATRDPQGPEAFF.

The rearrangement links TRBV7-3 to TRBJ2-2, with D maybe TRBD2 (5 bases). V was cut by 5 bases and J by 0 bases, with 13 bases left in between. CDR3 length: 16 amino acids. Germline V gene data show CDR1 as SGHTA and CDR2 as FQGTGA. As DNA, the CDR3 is TGTGCCAGCAGCGCCCAGTCAGCGGCGAACACCGGGGAGCTGTTTTTT. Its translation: CASSAQSAANTGELFF.

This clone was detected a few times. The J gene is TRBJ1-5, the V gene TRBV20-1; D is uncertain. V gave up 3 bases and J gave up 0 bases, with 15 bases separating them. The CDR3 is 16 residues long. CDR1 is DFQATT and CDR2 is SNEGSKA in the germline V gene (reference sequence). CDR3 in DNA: TGCAGTGCTAGTGGGAGCTTGGTGTCTAGCAATCAGCCCCAGCATTTT. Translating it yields CSASGSLVSSNQPQHF.

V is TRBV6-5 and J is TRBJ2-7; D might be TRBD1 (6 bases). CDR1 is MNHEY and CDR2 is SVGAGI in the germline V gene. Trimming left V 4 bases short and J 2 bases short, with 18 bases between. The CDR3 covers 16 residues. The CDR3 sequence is CASSSTTLGGTYEQYF. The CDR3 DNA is TGTGCCAGCAGTTCCACGACATTAGGGGGAACCTACGAGCAGTACTTC.

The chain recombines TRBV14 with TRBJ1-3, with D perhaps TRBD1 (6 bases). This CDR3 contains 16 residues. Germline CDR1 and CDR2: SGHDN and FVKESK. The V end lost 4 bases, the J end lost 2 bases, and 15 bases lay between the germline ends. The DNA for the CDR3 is TGTGCCAGCAGCCTGGCCCTCACAGGGACTGGAAACACCATATATTTT. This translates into CASSLALTGTGNTIYF.

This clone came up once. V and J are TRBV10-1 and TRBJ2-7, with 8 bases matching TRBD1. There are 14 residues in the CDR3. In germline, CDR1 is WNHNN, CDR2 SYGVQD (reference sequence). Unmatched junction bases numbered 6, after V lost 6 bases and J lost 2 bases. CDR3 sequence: CASSPGDRTYEQYF. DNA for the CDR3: TGCGCCAGCAGCCCGGGGGACAGGACCTACGAGCAGTACTTC.

CDR3 sequence: CAWSVLGQGLSEQYF. CDR3 sequence (DNA): TGTGCCTGGAGTGTCCTTGGACAGGGGCTTAGCGAGCAGTACTTC. The chain combines TRBV30 with TRBJ2-7; 9 bases align to TRBD1. V lost 0 bases to trimming and J lost 6 bases; unmatched junction nucleotides: 9. The germline V gene has CDR1 GTSNPN and CDR2 SVGIG (reference sequence). CDR3 length equals 15 residues.

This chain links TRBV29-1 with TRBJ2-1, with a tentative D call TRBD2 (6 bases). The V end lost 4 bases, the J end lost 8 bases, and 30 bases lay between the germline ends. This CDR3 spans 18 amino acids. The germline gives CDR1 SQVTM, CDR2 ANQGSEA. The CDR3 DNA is TGCAGCGTTGTCCCCCACCGACTAGATGCCCTGGGAGCAGATGAGCAGTTCTTC. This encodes CSVVPHRLDALGADEQFF.

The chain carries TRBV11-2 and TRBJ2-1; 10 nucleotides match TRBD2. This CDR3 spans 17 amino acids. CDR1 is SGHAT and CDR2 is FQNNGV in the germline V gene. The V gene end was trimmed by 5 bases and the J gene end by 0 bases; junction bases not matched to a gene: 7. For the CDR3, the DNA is TGTGCCAGCAGCCCACTAGCGGGACCGAGCTCCTACAATGAGCAGTTCTTC. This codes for CASSPLAGPSSYNEQFF.

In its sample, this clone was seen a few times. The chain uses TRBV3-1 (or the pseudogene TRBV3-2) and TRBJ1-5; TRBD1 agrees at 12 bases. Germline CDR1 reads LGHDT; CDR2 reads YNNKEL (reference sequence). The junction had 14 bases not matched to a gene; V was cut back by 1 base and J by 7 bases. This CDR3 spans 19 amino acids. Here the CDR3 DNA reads TGTGCCAGCAGCCAAGCGAGTTCTCCGGGACAGGGGGCTTGGCAGCCCCAGCATTTT. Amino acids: CASSQASSPGQGAWQPQHF.

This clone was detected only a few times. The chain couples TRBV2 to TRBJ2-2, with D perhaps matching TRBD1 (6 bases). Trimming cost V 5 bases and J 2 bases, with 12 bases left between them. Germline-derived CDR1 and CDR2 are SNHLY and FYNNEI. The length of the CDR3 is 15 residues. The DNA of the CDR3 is TGTGCCAGCAGTCGAGACAGGTTTAACACCGGGGAGCTGTTTTTT. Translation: CASSRDRFNTGELFF.

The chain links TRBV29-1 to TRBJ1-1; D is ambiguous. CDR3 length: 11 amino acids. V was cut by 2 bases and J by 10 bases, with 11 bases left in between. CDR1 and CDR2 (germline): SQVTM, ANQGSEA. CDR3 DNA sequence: TGCAGCGTTGAATGGGCCGTTGCAGCTTTCTTT. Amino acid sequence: CSVEWAVAAFF.

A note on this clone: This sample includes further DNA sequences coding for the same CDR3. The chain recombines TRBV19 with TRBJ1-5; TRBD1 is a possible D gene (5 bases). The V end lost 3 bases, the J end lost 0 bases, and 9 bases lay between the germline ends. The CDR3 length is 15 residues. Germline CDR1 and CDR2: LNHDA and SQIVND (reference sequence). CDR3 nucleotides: TGTGCCAGTAGTATCGGGGGTTATAGCAATCAGCCCCAGCATTTT. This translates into CASSIGGYSNQPQHF. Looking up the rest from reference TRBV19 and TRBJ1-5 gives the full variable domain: DGGITQSPKYLFRKEGQNVTLSCEQNLNHDAMYWYRQDPGQGLRLIYYSQIVNDFQKGDIAEGYSVSREKKESFPLTVTSAQKNPTAFYLCASSIGGYSNQPQHFGDGTRLSIL.

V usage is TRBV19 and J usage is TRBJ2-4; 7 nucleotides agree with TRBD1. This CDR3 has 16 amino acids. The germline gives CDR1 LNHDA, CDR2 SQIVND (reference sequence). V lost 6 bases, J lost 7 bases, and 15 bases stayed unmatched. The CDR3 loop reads CASSQGDGADRNIQYF. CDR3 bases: TGTGCCAGTAGCCAGGGCGACGGGGCGGACAGGAACATTCAGTACTTC.

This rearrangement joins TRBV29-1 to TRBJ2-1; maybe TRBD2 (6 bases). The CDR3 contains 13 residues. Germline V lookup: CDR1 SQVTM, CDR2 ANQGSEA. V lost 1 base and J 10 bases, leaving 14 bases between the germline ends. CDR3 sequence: CSVEVGGANEQFF. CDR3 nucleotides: TGCAGCGTTGAAGTCGGCGGGGCTAACGAGCAGTTCTTC.

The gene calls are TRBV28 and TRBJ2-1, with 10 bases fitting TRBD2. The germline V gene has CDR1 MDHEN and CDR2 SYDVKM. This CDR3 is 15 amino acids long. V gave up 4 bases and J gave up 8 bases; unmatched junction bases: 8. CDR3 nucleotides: TGTGCCAGCAGTTCTCTAGCGGGAGACGCGGATGAGCAGTTCTTC. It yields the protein CASSSLAGDADEQFF.

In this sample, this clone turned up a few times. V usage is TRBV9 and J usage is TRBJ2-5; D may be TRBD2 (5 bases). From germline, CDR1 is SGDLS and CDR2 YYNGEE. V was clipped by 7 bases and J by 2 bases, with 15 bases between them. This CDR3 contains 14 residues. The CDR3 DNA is TGTGCCAGCTCCCCTACGGGGAATCAAGAGACCCAGTACTTC. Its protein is CASSPTGNQETQYF.

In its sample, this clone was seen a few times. The CDR3 protein is CAWSVEGNTEAFF. Here the CDR3 DNA reads TGTGCCTGGAGTGTGGAGGGGAACACTGAAGCTTTCTTT. The J gene is TRBJ1-1, the V gene TRBV30, with unresolved D. Trimming cost V 0 bases and J 1 base, with 6 bases left between them. From germline, CDR1 is GTSNPN and CDR2 SVGIG (reference sequence). The CDR3 has 13 amino acids.

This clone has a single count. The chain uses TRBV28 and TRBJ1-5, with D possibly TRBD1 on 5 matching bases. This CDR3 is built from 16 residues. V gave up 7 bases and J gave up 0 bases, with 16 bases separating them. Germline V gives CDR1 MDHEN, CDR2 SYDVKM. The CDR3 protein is CASTITGEGSNQPQHF. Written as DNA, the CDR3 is TGTGCCAGCACCATCACGGGGGAGGGTAGCAATCAGCCCCAGCATTTT. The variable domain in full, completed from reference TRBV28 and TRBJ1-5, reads DVKVTQSSRYLVKRTGEKVFLECVQDMDHENMFWYRQDPGLGLRLIYFSYDVKMKEKGDIPEGYSVSREKKERFSLILESASTNQTSMYLCASTITGEGSNQPQHFGDGTRLSIL.

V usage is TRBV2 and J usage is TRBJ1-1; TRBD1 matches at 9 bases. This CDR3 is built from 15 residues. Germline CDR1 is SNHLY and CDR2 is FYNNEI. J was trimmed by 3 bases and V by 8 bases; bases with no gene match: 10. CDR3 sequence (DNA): TGTGCCAGCCTCAGACCCGGACAGGGGCACACTGAAGCTTTCTTT. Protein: CASLRPGQGHTEAFF. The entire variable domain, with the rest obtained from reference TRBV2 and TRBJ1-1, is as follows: EPEVTQTPSHQVTQMGQEVILRCVPISNHLYFYWYRQILGQKVEFLVSFYNNEISEKSEIFDDQFSVERPDGSNFTLKIRSTKLEDSAMYFCASLRPGQGHTEAFFGQGTRLTVV.

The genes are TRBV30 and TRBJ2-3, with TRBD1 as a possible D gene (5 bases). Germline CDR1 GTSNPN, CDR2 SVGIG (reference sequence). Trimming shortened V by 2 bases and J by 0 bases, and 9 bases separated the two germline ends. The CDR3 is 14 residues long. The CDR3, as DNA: TGTGCCTGGAGTCAGGGCGTAAGCACAGATACGCAGTATTTT. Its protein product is CAWSQGVSTDTQYF.

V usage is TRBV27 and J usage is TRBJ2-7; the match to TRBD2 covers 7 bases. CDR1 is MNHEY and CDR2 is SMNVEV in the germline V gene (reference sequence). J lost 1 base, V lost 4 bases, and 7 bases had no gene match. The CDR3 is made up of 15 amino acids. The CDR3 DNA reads TGTGCCAGCAGTTCCCCCAGCGGGACTTCCTACGAGCAGTACTTC. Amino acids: CASSSPSGTSYEQYF.

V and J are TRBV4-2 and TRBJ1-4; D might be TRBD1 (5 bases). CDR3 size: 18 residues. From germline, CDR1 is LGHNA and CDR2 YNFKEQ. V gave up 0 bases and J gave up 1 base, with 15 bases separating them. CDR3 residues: CASSQDHRLTVTNEKLFF. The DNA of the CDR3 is TGTGCCAGCAGCCAAGACCACCGGTTGACAGTAACTAATGAAAAACTGTTTTTT.

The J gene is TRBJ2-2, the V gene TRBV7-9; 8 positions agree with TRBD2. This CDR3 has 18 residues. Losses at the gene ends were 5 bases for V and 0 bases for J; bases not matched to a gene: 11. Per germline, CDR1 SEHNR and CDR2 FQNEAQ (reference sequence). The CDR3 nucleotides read TGTGCCAGCAGCGTTCCGGGACTAGTAACCGCGAACACCGGGGAGCTGTTTTTT. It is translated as CASSVPGLVTANTGELFF.

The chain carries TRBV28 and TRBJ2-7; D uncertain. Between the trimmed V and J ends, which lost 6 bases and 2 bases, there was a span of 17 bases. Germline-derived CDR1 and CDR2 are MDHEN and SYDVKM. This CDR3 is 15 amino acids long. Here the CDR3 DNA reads TGTGCCAGCAGCCCGAGAAGGAGAACAACCTACGAGCAGTACTTC. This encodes CASSPRRRTTYEQYF.

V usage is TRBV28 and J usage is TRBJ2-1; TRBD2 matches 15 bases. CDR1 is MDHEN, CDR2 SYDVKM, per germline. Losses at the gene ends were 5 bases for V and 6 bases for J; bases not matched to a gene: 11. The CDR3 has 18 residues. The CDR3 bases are TGTGCCAGCAGTAGTCCCGGGACTAGCGGGAGGACCTCCAATGAGCAGTTCTTC. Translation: CASSSPGTSGRTSNEQFF.